Below are 2 T cell receptor beta chains sequenced from a single sample in a study of blood T cells in healthy people across ages. A J-beta primer mix and a sample-barcoded 5' primer were used in a second PCR of roughly 7 to 12 cycles. TCRdb ran MiXCR on the 5' RACE reads and lists one entry per CDR3 protein. The table has over a million distinct CDR3 sequences, 35% to 45% seen once. Material for sequencing was blood. The origin of the receptors is a woman under 30 in good health.

The rearrangement uses TRBV7-2 and TRBJ2-2, with 11 bases fitting TRBD2. After removal of 0 bases from V and 5 bases from J, the junction contained 5 bases not matched to a gene. Germline CDR1 is SGHTA and CDR2 is FQGNSA. The CDR3 extends over 17 amino acids. For the CDR3, the DNA is TGTGCCAGCAGCTTAGCGTGGGTAGCGGGAGGGACCGGGGAGCTGTTTTTT. It encodes CASSLAWVAGGTGELFF.

The chain has TRBV20-1 and TRBJ2-3; no firm D call. The CDR3 spans 11 residues. CDR1 is DFQATT, CDR2 SNEGSKA, per germline (reference sequence). V lost 3 bases and J lost 4, with 5 bases in between. The CDR3 DNA sequence: TGCAGTGCTAGGACGCCAGATACGCAGTATTTT. It specifies CSARTPDTQYF.